This entry features one T cell receptor beta chain sequence. Its recognized antigen is unknown. No base-level quality is on record; no much larger clone is a single base apart. The data were obtained in a study of CD8 T cells in ankylosing spondylitis (TCRdb year 2017). Regarding the complete study: The study set out to find disease-linked TCR variants by profiling T cell receptor beta repertoires in ankylosing spondylitis patients and healthy donors. Peripheral blood was sampled, and synovial fluid was additionally collected from ankylosing spondylitis patients. The full study cohort comprised around 25 ankylosing spondylitis patients and about a hundred healthy donors.

For CDR1 and CDR2, the germline V gene (reference sequence) lists GTSNPN and SVGIG. V is cut by 5 bases and J by 5 bases, and the space between the germline ends is 15 bases. The CDR3 contains 13 residues, cysteine and phenylalanine counted. Of all the DNA, just the CDR3 is kept, 39 bases in frame from base 1. Broader findings and caveats from the paper: A CD8+ phenotype was shown by the disease-linked clones, which were found at relatively low frequencies in peripheral blood. Some of the motif variants had been reported before in the synovial fluid and blood of reactive arthritis patients, a finding that suggests common disease-initiation mechanisms. According to the report, matched synovial fluid samples from ankylosing spondylitis patients were significantly enriched for the disease-linked clones. Blood from ankylosing spondylitis patients appeared to be characterized by a TCR beta motif composed of roughly 8 highly homologous amino acid variants.

The data were produced on an Illumina HiSeq 2500. Quantitative 5'-RACE with molecular barcodes was used to prepare TCR beta libraries. Concerning the study's data processing: A new computational method, built on a probabilistic model of VDJ rearrangement, was used to identify disease-linked TCR variants. TCRdb trimmed the raw reads at Q25, called clones with MiXCR and kept productive beta chains. Here each entry gathers all rows of one CDR3 protein and keeps the most common genes and DNA. These V and J calls originate from TCRdb's pipeline instead of the authors' own analysis. A total of a few hundred thousand distinct CDR3 sequences appear in this sample, about 22% of them only once. Together, the top ten hold about 15% of the sample.

Sample: blood, either unsorted or a sorted T cell fraction (not recorded which). This receptor was obtained from a male donor with ankylosing spondylitis. Here the chain combines TRBV30 and TRBJ1-1; a tentative D match to TRBD1 spans 5 bases. CDR3 region: CAWRWGRETEAFF. The bases are TGTGCCTGGCGATGGGGCAGGGAAACTGAAGCTTTCTTT.